Listed here are 15 T cell receptor beta chains from one sample, sequenced in a study of shared clonotypes between healthy human individuals. CD45RO-negative CD8 cells positively selected for CCR7 made up the naive population, which excluded terminally differentiated effector memory CD45RA+ cells. Assay: immunoSEQ multiplex PCR; the TCRdb copy retains only in-frame clones and omits some. Among 550,000 to 600,000 clones listed, more than 95% were seen once. Sequences were obtained from naive CD8+ T cells sorted from blood. These receptor sequences come from a man aged 25-45 years in good health.

The J gene is TRBJ2-7, the V gene TRBV7-9, with D perhaps TRBD1 (5 bases). Germline assignment: CDR1 SEHNR and CDR2 FQNEAQ (reference sequence). The CDR3 has 14 amino acids. V dropped 7 bases and J dropped 3 bases, with 16 bases sitting between them. CDR3 nucleotides: TGTGCCAGCACAACCACAGGTCCGTACTACGAGCAGTACTTC. Residues: CASTTTGPYYEQYF.

The rearrangement uses TRBV7-8 and TRBJ1-5; D remains unclear. The ends were cut back, 4 bases at V and 0 bases at J, with 19 bases in the middle. This CDR3 comprises 18 residues. CDR1 SGHVS and CDR2 FQNEAQ come from the germline V gene. The CDR3 DNA reads TGTGCCAGCAGCTCTGAATTCTTCAGCGTTTATAGCAATCAGCCCCAGCATTTT. This sequence encodes CASSSEFFSVYSNQPQHF.

As concerns this clone: At the DNA level, this CDR3 is encoded by other sequences in the same sample as well. The chain combines TRBV9 with TRBJ2-7; D unresolved. This CDR3 contains 12 residues. The germline gives CDR1 SGDLS, CDR2 YYNGEE. V lost 4 bases to trimming and J lost 0 bases, with 5 bases between them. In DNA form, the CDR3 reads TGTGCCAGCAGCCCGGGCTCCTACGAGCAGTACTTC. It is translated as CASSPGSYEQYF.

The J gene is TRBJ2-7, the V gene TRBV29-1, with a possible D match to TRBD2 (6 bases). Germline V gene lookup returns CDR1 SQVTM and CDR2 ANQGSEA. Trimming left V 4 bases short and J 1 base short, with 11 bases between. The CDR3 covers 13 residues. The CDR3 DNA reads as TGCAGCGTTGTTCTGGGGAGGTCCTACGAGCAGTACTTC. Amino acids: CSVVLGRSYEQYF.

The chain is built from TRBV2 and TRBJ2-2; unclear D gene. Germline V gene sequence: CDR1 SNHLY, CDR2 FYNNEI. The CDR3 covers 11 residues. Trimming stripped 7 bases from V and 7 bases from J, with 7 bases between. Here the CDR3 DNA reads TGTGCCAGCACTCCGAGCGGGGAGCTGTTTTTT. It codes for CASTPSGELFF.

CDR3 amino acids: CASKAGQFYEQYF. The CDR3 DNA reads as TGTGCCAGCAAAGCGGGGCAATTCTACGAGCAGTACTTC. The V and J genes are TRBV13 and TRBJ2-7; 7 nucleotides match TRBD2. Per the germline V gene, CDR1 is PRHDT and CDR2 is FYEKMQ (reference sequence). The trim removed 7 bases at V and 3 bases at J, leaving 6 bases unmatched. This CDR3 comprises 13 residues.

As to this clone: Different DNA sequences within this sample yield the same CDR3. V gene TRBV5-6 combines with J gene TRBJ1-5; no firm D call. Looked up from germline, CDR1 is SGHDT and CDR2 is YYEEEE. The CDR3 runs to 12 residues. V was clipped by 2 bases and J by 5 bases, with 5 bases between them. CDR3 residues: CASSLGDQPQHF. The CDR3 nucleotides read TGTGCCAGCAGCTTAGGCGATCAGCCCCAGCATTTT.

The table lists this clone with a count of one. The V call is TRBV10-3, the J call TRBJ2-2; D is unclear. This CDR3 has 13 residues. V dropped 7 bases and J dropped 8 bases, with 14 bases sitting between them. Germline loops: CDR1 ENHRY, CDR2 SYGVKD. The CDR3 here is CAINDQFKGELFF. DNA of the CDR3: TGTGCCATCAATGACCAGTTTAAGGGGGAGCTGTTTTTT.

The genes are TRBV5-1 and TRBJ2-7; D is perhaps TRBD2 (5 bases). V lost 3 bases and J 4 bases, leaving 8 bases between the germline ends. CDR1 and CDR2 from the germline V gene are SGHRS and YFSETQ. The length of the CDR3 is 12 residues. The CDR3 spells CASSYGNYEQYF. The CDR3 nucleotides read TGCGCCAGCAGCTACGGGAATTACGAGCAGTACTTC.

The rearrangement uses TRBV15 and TRBJ2-5; 7 bases are a match to TRBD1. The CDR3 is made up of 15 amino acids. V was pared by 2 bases and J by 1 base, with 4 bases of the junction left unmatched. Germline V gives CDR1 LNHNV, CDR2 YYDKDF (reference sequence). The CDR3 bases are TGTGCCACCAGCAGACCGGCAGGGGGCCAAGAGACCCAGTACTTC. This encodes CATSRPAGGQETQYF. Full variable domain (outside the CDR3, taken from reference TRBV15 and TRBJ2-5): DAMVIQNPRYQVTQFGKPVTLSCSQTLNHNVMYWYQQKSSQAPKLLFHYYDKDFNNEADTPDNFQSRRPNTSFCFLDIRSPGLGDTAMYLCATSRPAGGQETQYFGPGTRLLVL.

The V call is TRBV4-1, the J call TRBJ1-4; perhaps TRBD1 as D (5 bases). Germline-derived CDR1 and CDR2 are MGHRA and YSYEKL. V lost 3 bases to trimming and J lost 8 bases, with 16 bases between them. The length of the CDR3 is 15 residues. The CDR3 loop reads CASSQSTAVGEKLFF. The CDR3 DNA sequence: TGCGCCAGCAGCCAGTCGACAGCCGTAGGCGAAAAACTGTTTTTT.

CDR3 protein: CASSFSQGPHNEQFF. The CDR3 DNA is TGTGCCAGCTCCTTCTCACAGGGTCCCCACAATGAGCAGTTCTTC. The chain links TRBV2 to TRBJ2-1, with D perhaps matching TRBD1 (6 bases). The germline gives CDR1 SNHLY, CDR2 FYNNEI. This CDR3 contains 15 residues. Deletions cut 8 bases from V and 5 bases from J, with 19 bases between.

This clone has just one count. The rearrangement links TRBV5-1 to TRBJ2-7, with TRBD1 matching over 9 bases. The CDR3 is 18 residues long. Germline loops: CDR1 SGHRS, CDR2 YFSETQ. Losses at the gene ends were 2 bases for V and 3 bases for J; bases not matched to a gene: 15. CDR3 coding DNA: TGCGCCAGCAGCTTCTTAGGGACAGGGAGGGGTAATGACTACGAGCAGTACTTC. Amino acid sequence: CASSFLGTGRGNDYEQYF.

This chain links TRBV13 with TRBJ2-7; TRBD2 might be the D (5 bases). The CDR3 spans 14 residues. Germline CDR1 PRHDT, CDR2 FYEKMQ (reference sequence). Trimming left V 0 bases short and J 2 bases short, with 8 bases between. CDR3 in DNA: TGTGCCAGCAGCTTAGGCACCGGGGCCTACGAGCAGTACTTC. Encoded protein: CASSLGTGAYEQYF.

The CDR3 coding sequence is TGTGCCAGCAGCCAAATAAACATGAACACTGAAGCTTTCTTT. As protein: CASSQINMNTEAFF. This sequence joins TRBV4-2 and TRBJ1-1, with D unclear. CDR1 and CDR2 from the germline V gene are LGHNA and YNFKEQ. With 2 bases removed from V and 0 bases from J, the gap between germline ends came to 7 bases. The CDR3 sequence is 14 residues long.